This T cell receptor (beta chain) was identified in a study of graft-versus-host responses after intestinal transplantation (TCRdb year 2021). Describing the broader study: Multivisceral, liver-intestinal, or isolated intestinal transplants were received by the recipients. All recipients received anti-thymocyte globulin induction followed by maintenance tacrolimus and steroids for around 3 years. Graft-versus-host and host-versus-graft alloreactive T cell clones were tracked in the graft, circulation and bone marrow after intestinal transplantation using bulk TCR-beta CDR3 sequencing. To identify alloreactive clones, pre-transplant mixed lymphocyte reaction products were sequenced and compared with unstimulated pre-transplant donor and recipient T cells. Of the roughly 25 intestinal transplant recipients enrolled in the cohort, one of whom was a retransplant, a few patients without pretransplant specimens were excluded. A peak of at least 4% donor T cells among recipient peripheral blood mononuclear cells was the definition used for donor T cell macrochimerism. Rather than being sequenced by the commercial service, samples from a few later patients were sequenced in-house on an Illumina MiSeq and processed with MiXCR. The paper as a whole reports these results and caveats: The conclusions were limited by the relatively low number and heterogeneity of the intestinal transplant patients. GvH clones turned up in recipient bone marrow, with some appearing earlier in ileal mucosa or blood, a pattern consistent with an intestinal mucosal origin. High GvH to HvG T cell clonal ratios were observed in the allografts of patients with donor T cell macrochimerism. Early after transplant, declines in HvG clones were associated with peak levels of circulating GvH clones.

The library was generated by the immunoSEQ multiplex PCR assay. For most patients, genomic DNA was isolated with the Qiagen DNeasy Blood and Tissue Kit and sent frozen to Adaptive Biotechnologies for TCR sequencing. For most patients, high-throughput TCR-beta CDR3 sequencing of genomic DNA was performed by Adaptive Biotechnologies. The authors' pipeline ran thus. Adaptive's ImmunoSEQ software supplied the TCR sequencing data for under 20 patients, while MiXCR and VDJtools were used to process a few other patients. CD4 versus CD8 sorting errors were corrected by removing sequences found in both subsets at a frequency ratio below 5:1. CDR3 nucleotide sequences shared between donor and recipient were removed because the origin of such sequences could not be assigned. To count as alloreactive, a clone needed at least 2-fold expansion over unstimulated cells and a minimum CFSE-low frequency of 0.002% (template counts) or 0.001% (read counts). Clones were considered mappable if detected in sequenced pre-transplant spleen, lymph node, or MLR CFSE-low populations of the donor or recipient. Cumulative frequency of alloreactive clones was calculated as a percentage of all sequences weighted by copy number. This is the immuneACCESS table as TCRdb keeps it, with only in-frame sequences that have V and J called. A part of the clones is gone; compared with another copy, unresolved V genes explain less than half, and the rest is unexplained. V and J calls and clone size come straight from that table; D and trimming were deduced from the DNA. The sample table lists 96,000 or so clones, about 94% of them with a count of one. The ten largest clones add up to roughly 0.17% of the sample.

In the paper's terms, the time point label means: cells obtained before transplantation from donor or recipient. CD3+CD4+ and CD3+CD8+ populations were FACS-sorted from unstimulated pre-transplant donor and recipient cells taken from spleen or lymph nodes. As to this clone: Which antigen it targets is not known. There are no base qualities to consult, and no much larger clone falls within one base.

Reading from cysteine to phenylalanine, the CDR3 counts 16 amino acids. Only the CDR3 part of the read is kept: 48 bases, read in frame from the first base. Sequences SGHRS (CDR1) and YFSETQ (CDR2) are obtained from the germline V gene. V is pruned by 4 bases and J by 4 bases, leaving 8 bases of the junction without a gene match. This sequence originates from a human donor who received an intestinal transplant. The rearrangement combines TRBV5-1 with TRBJ2-2, with 9 junctional bases fitting TRBD1. Specimen: unstimulated CD4+ T cells sorted from spleen or lymph node cells, collected before intestinal transplant. The nucleotides are TGCGCCAGCAGCGTCCCCGGGACAGGGACCACCGGGGAGCTGTTTTTT. Translated, it reads CASSVPGTGTTGELFF.